Sequencing of this TCR beta chain was carried out in a study of blood T cell repertoires in COVID-19. CDR1 and CDR2 (germline): MGHDK, SYGVNS. V shed 3 bases, J shed 8 bases, and the junction held 21 bases outside the gene matches. CDR3 size: 18 residues. Profiled with immunoSEQ multiplex PCR; TCRdb holds only in-frame clones, not every one. Of around 150,000 clones in the sample, around 93% were seen once. Sequencing used peripheral blood. The chain recombines TRBV25-1 with TRBJ1-1, with 7 bases lining up with TRBD1. This clonotype was sampled from a woman aged 45-60 years with acute or convalescent COVID-19. The CDR3 region is CASSEPLDRTPPTLEAFF. The CDR3 DNA follows: TGTGCCAGCAGTGAGCCCCTGGACAGGACCCCGCCGACGCTGGAAGCTTTCTTT.